This note documents a single TCR beta chain sequence. This sample was included in a study of cytomegalovirus exposure and HLA in healthy donors. Those who donated were healthy bone marrow donors. V lost 5 bases, J lost 5 bases, and 10 bases lay in between. Germline V gene lookup returns CDR1 KGHSH and CDR2 LQKENI. This CDR3 region has 13 residues. Primers for the PCR totalled 60 Vbeta and 13 Jbeta. The data were produced by immunoSEQ multiplex PCR, yet TCRdb's version contains in-frame clones alone and is incomplete. The sample records some 110,000 clones, about four fifths being singletons. This receptor was taken from a man between 50 and 59 years old in good health and CMV-seronegative. Sequencing was done on a sample of PBMCs. This rearrangement joins TRBV18 to TRBJ1-5; D is perhaps TRBD1 (5 bases). CDR3 DNA: TGTGCCAGCTCAAGTCAGGGCTATCAGCCCCAGCATTTT. As protein: CASSSQGYQPQHF.